This TCR beta chain comes out of a study of T-cell reconstitution after alpha-beta-depleted transplantation in children. Findings of the study overall: Surviving recipient T cells and thymic progenitors underlay high day-60 TCRbeta diversity in some patients. It was reported that alpha-beta T cells came from several hundred expanded graft clones (about two months after transplant). Hyperexpanded clones declined; after one year, newly produced T cells mostly supplied diversity.

V lost 10 bases to trimming and J lost 5 bases, with 14 bases between them. The CDR3 has 12 residues. Unique molecular identifiers were used in preparing the TCRbeta library. TCRdb re-analysed the PCR reads in MiXCR, keeping a single row per CDR3 protein. The data hold about 610,000 distinct CDR3 sequences, with 20% to 30% observed a single time. As for this clonotype: Its antigen remains unknown.

The sequence came from a boy younger than two with Wiskott-Aldrich syndrome, due to receive a stem cell transplant. Here the sequenced sample was PBMCs, taken before TCRalphabeta/CD19-depleted stem cell transplant. This chain links TRBV12-3 or TRBV12-4 with TRBJ1-2, with a weak D call TRBD1 (5 bases). The DNA for the CDR3 is TGTGCCACCAGAATAGGGACGTATGGCTACACCTTC. This codes for CATRIGTYGYTF.